A selection of T cell receptor beta chains follows, all from one sample in a study of blood T cell repertoires in COVID-19. Using immunoSEQ multiplex PCR, the repertoire was profiled, and TCRdb retains in-frame clones only, with some absent. The table lists some 120,000 clones, over 85% of them singletons. Specimen: peripheral blood. These receptors all stem from a man between 45 and 60 years old with active COVID-19. CDR3s include the opening cysteine and the closing phenylalanine or tryptophan. A D gene is named only where the DNA matches it firmly. Clone size is shown for a subset of rows, as once, few, many or a class of expanded clone.

j_call: TRBJ2-1; d_call: TRBD2; v_call: TRBV2; clone_size: once; cdr3_aa: CASSGLAGAYNEQFF; cdr3_nt: TGTGCCAGCAGCGGACTAGCGGGGGCCTACAATGAGCAGTTCTTC
j_call: TRBJ2-2; d_call: .; v_call: TRBV6-5; clone_size: .; cdr3_aa: CASSSSNNRNTGELFF; cdr3_nt: TGTGCCAGCAGTTCGTCCAACAACAGGAACACCGGGGAGCTGTTTTTT
j_call: TRBJ2-3; d_call: .; v_call: TRBV9; clone_size: .; cdr3_aa: CASSVGAARGRTDTQYF; cdr3_nt: TGTGCCAGCAGCGTAGGGGCGGCCAGGGGCCGCACAGATACGCAGTATTTT
j_call: TRBJ2-5; d_call: .; v_call: TRBV12-3/TRBV12-4; clone_size: .; cdr3_aa: CASATEFQETQYF; cdr3_nt: TGTGCCAGCGCGACAGAATTCCAAGAGACCCAGTACTTC
j_call: TRBJ1-4; d_call: TRBD1; v_call: TRBV6-4; clone_size: .; cdr3_aa: CARGTGFNEKLFF; cdr3_nt: TGTGCCCGCGGGACAGGGTTTAATGAAAAACTGTTTTTT
j_call: TRBJ1-4; d_call: .; v_call: TRBV19; clone_size: once; cdr3_aa: CASSPGRGYEKLFF; cdr3_nt: TGTGCCAGTAGTCCGGGGAGGGGGTATGAAAAACTGTTTTTT
j_call: TRBJ1-5; d_call: .; v_call: TRBV6-5; clone_size: .; cdr3_aa: CASSYHAGSNQPQHF; cdr3_nt: TGTGCCAGCAGTTACCACGCGGGGAGCAATCAGCCCCAGCATTTT
j_call: TRBJ1-2; d_call: .; v_call: TRBV3-1/TRBV3-2; clone_size: few; cdr3_aa: CASSQETRQTYGYTF; cdr3_nt: TGTGCCAGCAGCCAAGAAACAAGACAGACCTATGGCTACACCTTC
j_call: TRBJ2-7; d_call: TRBD1; v_call: TRBV7-9; clone_size: .; cdr3_aa: CASSERTGTDPYEQYF; cdr3_nt: TGTGCCAGCAGCGAGAGAACCGGGACAGACCCCTACGAGCAGTACTTC
j_call: TRBJ2-5; d_call: .; v_call: TRBV9; clone_size: .; cdr3_aa: CASSVTGTVQETQYF; cdr3_nt: TGTGCCAGCAGCGTTACCGGGACTGTACAAGAGACCCAGTACTTC
j_call: TRBJ2-3; d_call: .; v_call: TRBV14; clone_size: .; cdr3_aa: CASSQDRNLAGRHTQYF; cdr3_nt: TGTGCCAGCAGCCAAGATCGGAACTTGGCAGGCAGGCATACGCAGTATTTT
j_call: TRBJ1-1; d_call: .; v_call: TRBV5-1; clone_size: few; cdr3_aa: CASSFLPGVNTEAFF; cdr3_nt: TGCGCCAGCAGCTTTCTCCCAGGGGTGAACACTGAAGCTTTCTTT
j_call: TRBJ1-1; d_call: .; v_call: TRBV6-2/TRBV6-3; clone_size: .; cdr3_aa: CASSYPLGRETEAFF; cdr3_nt: TGTGCCAGCAGTTACCCCCTAGGCAGGGAAACTGAAGCTTTCTTT
j_call: TRBJ2-2; d_call: TRBD1; v_call: TRBV7-8; clone_size: .; cdr3_aa: CASSLSGGITGELFF; cdr3_nt: TGTGCCAGCAGCTTATCAGGGGGCATCACCGGGGAGCTGTTTTTT
j_call: TRBJ1-1; d_call: .; v_call: TRBV6-5; clone_size: .; cdr3_aa: CASSRYVTEAFF; cdr3_nt: TGTGCCAGCAGCCGGTACGTCACTGAAGCTTTCTTT
j_call: TRBJ2-5; d_call: TRBD1; v_call: TRBV28; clone_size: .; cdr3_aa: CASSSHRGTQYF; cdr3_nt: TGTGCCAGCAGTTCGCACAGGGGGACCCAGTACTTC
j_call: TRBJ1-2; d_call: TRBD1; v_call: TRBV28; clone_size: .; cdr3_aa: CASSSSYPGTGEGYTF; cdr3_nt: TGTGCCAGCAGTTCCTCCTATCCGGGGACAGGAGAAGGGTACACCTTC
j_call: TRBJ1-5; d_call: TRBD1; v_call: TRBV6-6; clone_size: few; cdr3_aa: CASSYGGTGEKPQHF; cdr3_nt: TGTGCCAGCAGTTACGGCGGGACAGGGGAAAAGCCCCAGCATTTT
j_call: TRBJ2-6; d_call: .; v_call: TRBV10-3; clone_size: .; cdr3_aa: CAISESARERSNVLTF; cdr3_nt: TGTGCCATCAGTGAGTCCGCCAGGGAAAGGAGCAACGTCCTGACTTTC
j_call: TRBJ1-2; d_call: .; v_call: TRBV7-2; clone_size: .; cdr3_aa: CASSLLQGVYGYTF; cdr3_nt: TGTGCCAGCAGCTTATTACAGGGTGTCTATGGCTACACCTTC
j_call: TRBJ2-3; d_call: .; v_call: TRBV3-1/TRBV3-2; clone_size: .; cdr3_aa: CASSQDPDSLDTQYF; cdr3_nt: TGTGCCAGCAGCCAAGATCCGGACTCTCTAGATACGCAGTATTTT
j_call: TRBJ2-2; d_call: TRBD2; v_call: TRBV7-9; clone_size: .; cdr3_aa: CASSSLAGGPGTGELFF; cdr3_nt: TGTGCCAGCAGCTCCCTAGCGGGGGGCCCCGGCACCGGGGAGCTGTTTTTT
j_call: TRBJ1-2; d_call: .; v_call: TRBV6-1; clone_size: .; cdr3_aa: CASSEASFTVHYGYTF; cdr3_nt: TGTGCCAGCAGTGAAGCCTCTTTTACGGTTCACTATGGCTACACCTTC
j_call: TRBJ2-3; d_call: .; v_call: TRBV5-5; clone_size: .; cdr3_aa: CASSRTDGTDTQYF; cdr3_nt: TGTGCCAGCAGTCGGACAGATGGGACAGATACGCAGTATTTT
j_call: TRBJ2-1; d_call: TRBD2; v_call: TRBV11-2; clone_size: .; cdr3_aa: CASRAGRVNEQFF; cdr3_nt: TGTGCCAGCAGGGCAGGGAGGGTCAATGAGCAGTTCTTC
j_call: TRBJ2-3; d_call: .; v_call: TRBV11-3; clone_size: .; cdr3_aa: CASNLGAGYTDTQYF; cdr3_nt: TGTGCCAGCAACTTGGGAGCGGGTTACACAGATACGCAGTATTTT
j_call: TRBJ2-2; d_call: .; v_call: TRBV6-6; clone_size: .; cdr3_aa: CATRWGPGELFF; cdr3_nt: TGTGCCACCCGGTGGGGGCCCGGGGAGCTGTTTTTT
j_call: TRBJ1-1; d_call: .; v_call: TRBV7-8; clone_size: .; cdr3_aa: CASSSDRLREAFF; cdr3_nt: TGTGCCAGCAGCTCCGACAGGCTCCGTGAAGCTTTCTTT
j_call: TRBJ2-1; d_call: .; v_call: TRBV7-8; clone_size: .; cdr3_aa: CASSPWGVAEQFF; cdr3_nt: TGTGCCAGCAGCCCATGGGGGGTCGCTGAGCAGTTCTTC
j_call: TRBJ2-1; d_call: TRBD2; v_call: TRBV11-3; clone_size: .; cdr3_aa: CASSNRLASSYNEQFF; cdr3_nt: TGTGCCAGCAGCAACCGACTAGCGAGCTCCTACAATGAGCAGTTCTTC
j_call: TRBJ2-1; d_call: TRBD2; v_call: TRBV4-1; clone_size: .; cdr3_aa: CASSALAGDNEQFF; cdr3_nt: TGCGCCAGCAGCGCACTAGCGGGGGACAATGAGCAGTTCTTC
j_call: TRBJ1-2; d_call: .; v_call: TRBV7-2; clone_size: .; cdr3_aa: CASSLSVGGYTF; cdr3_nt: TGTGCCAGCAGCTTGAGCGTCGGTGGCTACACCTTC
j_call: TRBJ2-2; d_call: .; v_call: TRBV5-1; clone_size: .; cdr3_aa: CASSLGRADTGELFF; cdr3_nt: TGCGCCAGCAGCTTGGGCAGGGCCGACACCGGGGAGCTGTTTTTT
j_call: TRBJ1-1; d_call: .; v_call: TRBV19; clone_size: .; cdr3_aa: CASSRQAGAFF; cdr3_nt: TGTGCCAGTAGTAGACAGGCCGGGGCTTTCTTT
j_call: TRBJ1-2; d_call: .; v_call: TRBV21-1; clone_size: .; cdr3_aa: CASSNLGQVYGYTF; cdr3_nt: TGTGCCAGCAGCAATCTGGGACAGGTCTATGGCTACACCTTC
j_call: TRBJ2-2; d_call: TRBD2; v_call: TRBV6-5; clone_size: .; cdr3_aa: CASSYGVRGGTGELFF; cdr3_nt: TGTGCCAGCAGTTACGGGGTGCGGGGGGGCACCGGGGAGCTGTTTTTT
j_call: TRBJ2-2; d_call: .; v_call: TRBV7-2; clone_size: .; cdr3_aa: CASKERSANTGELFF; cdr3_nt: TGTGCCAGCAAAGAGCGGAGCGCGAACACCGGGGAGCTGTTTTTT
j_call: TRBJ1-6; d_call: .; v_call: TRBV11-2; clone_size: .; cdr3_aa: CASSRQGNSNSPLHF; cdr3_nt: TGTGCCAGCAGCCGGCAGGGTAATAGTAATTCACCCCTCCACTTT
j_call: TRBJ2-1; d_call: TRBD2; v_call: TRBV24-1; clone_size: .; cdr3_aa: CATSAQTLAGYNEQFF; cdr3_nt: TGTGCCACCAGTGCCCAGACGCTAGCGGGCTACAATGAGCAGTTCTTC
j_call: TRBJ1-4; d_call: .; v_call: TRBV12-3/TRBV12-4; clone_size: .; cdr3_aa: CASRGDPNEKLFF; cdr3_nt: TGTGCCAGCAGAGGGGATCCTAATGAAAAACTGTTTTTT
j_call: TRBJ1-1; d_call: TRBD1; v_call: TRBV7-9; clone_size: .; cdr3_aa: CASSPRQGSTEAFF; cdr3_nt: TGTGCCAGCAGTCCACGACAGGGAAGTACTGAAGCTTTCTTT
j_call: TRBJ1-1; d_call: TRBD1; v_call: TRBV7-8; clone_size: .; cdr3_aa: CASSPGTVNTEAFF; cdr3_nt: TGTGCCAGCAGCCCAGGGACAGTGAACACTGAAGCTTTCTTT
j_call: TRBJ2-3; d_call: .; v_call: TRBV5-4; clone_size: .; cdr3_aa: CASSLAPGSTDTQYF; cdr3_nt: TGTGCCAGCAGCTTGGCCCCAGGGAGCACAGATACGCAGTATTTT
j_call: TRBJ2-1; d_call: TRBD2; v_call: TRBV10-3; clone_size: .; cdr3_aa: CATASPGLADYNEQFF; cdr3_nt: TGTGCCACCGCATCACCGGGACTAGCGGACTACAATGAGCAGTTCTTC
j_call: TRBJ1-2; d_call: .; v_call: TRBV2; clone_size: .; cdr3_aa: CASRPDRGYTF; cdr3_nt: TGTGCCAGCAGGCCGGACAGAGGCTACACCTTC
j_call: TRBJ2-5; d_call: TRBD1; v_call: TRBV4-1; clone_size: .; cdr3_aa: CASSPGTGVLGTQYF; cdr3_nt: TGCGCCAGCAGCCCCGGGACAGGTGTTTTGGGGACCCAGTACTTC
j_call: TRBJ1-6; d_call: .; v_call: TRBV3-1/TRBV3-2; clone_size: .; cdr3_aa: CASSQGANSPLHF; cdr3_nt: TGTGCCAGCAGCCAAGGGGCTAATTCACCCCTCCACTTT
j_call: TRBJ1-6; d_call: TRBD1; v_call: TRBV13; clone_size: .; cdr3_aa: CASSLLRQGASPLHF; cdr3_nt: TGTGCCAGCAGCTTACTGAGACAGGGGGCATCACCCCTCCACTTT
j_call: TRBJ2-2; d_call: TRBD1; v_call: TRBV7-6; clone_size: .; cdr3_aa: CASSSEQGITGELFF; cdr3_nt: TGTGCCAGCAGCTCGGAACAGGGGATCACCGGGGAGCTGTTTTTT
j_call: TRBJ2-1; d_call: TRBD1; v_call: TRBV7-9; clone_size: .; cdr3_aa: CASSVPGTGPYNEQFF; cdr3_nt: TGTGCCAGCAGCGTGCCTGGGACAGGCCCCTACAATGAGCAGTTCTTC
j_call: TRBJ2-1; d_call: .; v_call: TRBV9; clone_size: .; cdr3_aa: CASSPKFGGAGNEQFF; cdr3_nt: TGTGCCAGCAGCCCAAAATTTGGGGGGGCCGGGAATGAGCAGTTCTTC
j_call: TRBJ1-1; d_call: TRBD1; v_call: TRBV7-9; clone_size: .; cdr3_aa: CASSLAWGQNLEAFF; cdr3_nt: TGTGCCAGCAGCTTAGCGTGGGGACAGAATCTTGAAGCTTTCTTT
j_call: TRBJ2-5; d_call: .; v_call: TRBV30; clone_size: .; cdr3_aa: CAWSPNSLRETQYF; cdr3_nt: TGTGCCTGGAGTCCCAACAGCCTAAGAGAGACCCAGTACTTC